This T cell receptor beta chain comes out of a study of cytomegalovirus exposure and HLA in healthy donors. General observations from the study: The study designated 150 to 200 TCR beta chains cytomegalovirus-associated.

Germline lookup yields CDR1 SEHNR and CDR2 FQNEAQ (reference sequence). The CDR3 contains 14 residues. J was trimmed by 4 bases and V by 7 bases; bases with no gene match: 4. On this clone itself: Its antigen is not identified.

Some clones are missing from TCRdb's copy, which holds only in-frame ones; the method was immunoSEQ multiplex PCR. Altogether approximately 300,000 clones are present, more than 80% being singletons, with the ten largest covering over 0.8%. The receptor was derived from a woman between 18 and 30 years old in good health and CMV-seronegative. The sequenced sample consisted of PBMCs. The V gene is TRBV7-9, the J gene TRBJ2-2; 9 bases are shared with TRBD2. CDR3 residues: CASIQLAGTGELFF. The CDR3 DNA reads TGTGCCAGCATCCAACTAGCGGGCACCGGGGAGCTGTTTTTT.